Presented here are 22 T cell receptor beta chains from one specimen sequenced in a study of T cells in Graves' hyperthyroidism and ophthalmopathy (dated 2019 in TCRdb). Library preparation was by multiplex PCR. Sequencing was carried out with an Illumina HiSeq 2000. Amplification of TCR beta CDR3 regions was carried out from RNA transcripts. A first-round RT-PCR of the TCR CDR3 used the HTBI primer set with the Qiagen OneStep RT-PCR kit. In-frame beta chains were kept once TCRdb had trimmed the public reads at Q25 with fastp and called clones with MiXCR. Entries that share a CDR3 protein sequence are merged under the most common genes and DNA. This sample holds 500,000 to 750,000 distinct CDR3 sequences; 13% to 15% were observed only once. The ten largest clonotypes hold less than 9% of the sample. Sequences were obtained from blood. All receptors derive from a woman under 30 with Graves' ophthalmopathy.

This clonotype was counted at least ten times. This chain's CDR3 is CASAPTGVTEAFF. The CDR3 region has the DNA TGTGCTAGTGCCCCGACTGGGGTCACTGAAGCTTTCTTT. The chain carries TRBV12-5 and TRBJ1-1; no definite D call. The CDR3 extends over 13 amino acids. V was shortened by 7 bases and J by 4 bases, with 13 bases between the two germline ends. Germline-derived CDR1 and CDR2 are LGHNT and FRNRAP.

The genes are TRBV19 and TRBJ1-5; TRBD1 aligns across 9 bases. The CDR3 is 13 amino acids. Trimming took 5 bases from V and 5 from J; bases not matched to a gene: 1. The germline V gene encodes CDR1 LNHDA and CDR2 SQIVND (reference sequence). The CDR3 DNA is TGTGCCAGTAGTGGGGACAGGGATCAGCCCCAGCATTTT. Translation gives CASSGDRDQPQHF.

Points on this clonotype: This may be a read error, as it is one base from a much larger clone. Because the CDR3 is missing its conserved closing phenylalanine or tryptophan, this is likely a read error. The V call is TRBV12-3 or TRBV12-4, the J call TRBJ1-2; weak D call: TRBD1 (6 bases). V gave up 6 bases and J gave up 7 bases, with 15 bases separating them. The CDR3 consists of 13 residues. The CDR3 spells CASRPDSLPGYTS. The CDR3 DNA follows: TGTGCCAGCAGGCCGGACAGTTTGCCTGGCTACACCTCC.

This clonotype was counted at least ten times. Germline and junction disagree at one end, which may indicate a read error. V is TRBV5-1 and J is TRBJ2-5; the D call may be TRBD1 or TRBD2 (6 bases each). The CDR3 totals 14 residues. CDR1 SGHRS and CDR2 YFSETQ come from the germline V gene. CDR3 DNA: TGTGCCAGCAGTTTAGAGGGGGGAAGGGAGACCCAGTACTTC. Translating gives CASSLEGGRETQYF.

Only a few counts were recorded for this clonotype. The gene calls are TRBV6-1 and TRBJ1-2, with D hard to call. Trimming removed 2 bases at V and 7 bases at J, with 11 bases between. Germline V gene data show CDR1 as MNHNS and CDR2 as SASEGT. The CDR3 has 13 residues. The CDR3 sequence is CASSEQQFFGYTF. The CDR3 DNA follows: TGTGCCAGCAGTGAACAACAGTTTTTTGGCTACACCTTC.

There are many counts of this clonotype. V usage is TRBV29-1 and J usage is TRBJ1-2, with no clear D. Trimming pared 0 bases from V and 1 base from J, leaving 9 bases between. Germline CDR1 and CDR2: SQVTM and ANQGSEA. The CDR3 runs to 14 residues. CDR3 sequence reads: CSVEDRSVNYGYTF. In nucleotides, the CDR3 is TGCAGCGTTGAAGATCGGTCAGTTAACTATGGCTACACCTTC.

The rearrangement links TRBV9 to TRBJ2-3, with a possible D match to TRBD1 (5 bases). Germline V gene lookup returns CDR1 SGDLS and CDR2 YYNGEE. Trimming shortened V by 2 bases and J by 1 base, and 14 bases separated the two germline ends. CDR3 length: 16 residues. The CDR3 DNA sequence: TGTGCCAGCAGCGTCCGCCGAGAACAGGGCACAGATACGCAGTATTTT. Its protein is CASSVRREQGTDTQYF. Variable domain in full (rest from reference TRBV9 and TRBJ2-3): DSGVTQTPKHLITATGQRVTLRCSPRSGDLSVYWYQQSLDQGLQFLIQYYNGEERAKGNILERFSAQQFPDLHSELNLSSLELGDSALYFCASSVRREQGTDTQYFGPGTRLTVL.

Concerning this clonotype: At one end, the junction sequence differs from germline, possibly due to a read error. V is TRBV2 and J is TRBJ2-1; D is tentatively TRBD1 or TRBD2 (6 bases each). The CDR3 extends over 16 amino acids. The germline CDR1 and CDR2 sequences are SNHLY and FYNNEI. This chain's CDR3 is CASSEGGGHPANKQFF. The CDR3 bases are TGTGCCAGCAGCGAAGGAGGGGGACACCCGGCAAATAAGCAGTTCTTC.

The chain employs TRBV19 and TRBJ2-1; D perhaps matches TRBD2 (5 bases). CDR1 and CDR2 (germline): LNHDA, SQIVND (reference sequence). CDR3 length equals 12 residues. V was cut by 5 bases and J by 7 bases, with 9 bases left in between. The CDR3 loop reads CASSDPGNEQFF. For the CDR3, the DNA is TGTGCCAGTAGTGACCCGGGGAATGAGCAGTTCTTC.

This clonotype was seen at least ten times. This chain joins TRBV2 and TRBJ1-6; D is uncertain. The CDR3 loop spans 16 amino acids. The germline V gene has CDR1 SNHLY and CDR2 FYNNEI. Trimming cost V 2 bases and J 9 bases, with 17 bases left between them. The CDR3 spells CASSERQAGDGSPLHF. The CDR3 region has the DNA TGTGCCAGCAGTGAAAGGCAGGCAGGTGACGGTTCACCCCTCCACTTT.

Only a few counts were recorded for this clonotype. This chain uses TRBV10-3 with TRBJ2-6; D gene uncertain. The CDR3 extends over 16 amino acids. The germline V gene has CDR1 ENHRY and CDR2 SYGVKD. The V end lost 7 bases, the J end lost 0 bases, and 13 bases lay between the germline ends. CDR3 loop: CAINPGKDSGANVLTF. CDR3 coding DNA: TGTGCCATCAACCCTGGCAAGGACTCTGGGGCCAACGTCCTGACTTTC.

Only a few counts were recorded for this clonotype. This rearrangement joins TRBV27 to TRBJ1-1; D is possibly TRBD1 (6 bases). Germline loops: CDR1 MNHEY, CDR2 SMNVEV (reference sequence). Trimming stripped 0 bases from V and 0 bases from J, with 8 bases between. CDR3 size: 15 residues. Here the CDR3 DNA reads TGTGCCAGCAGTTTATCCGGGACAATGAACACTGAAGCTTTCTTT. It encodes CASSLSGTMNTEAFF.

This clonotype was detected ten times or more. The CDR3 region has the DNA TGTGCCAGCAGTCATCCTGCCCTAGCGGGCCATCGGTATTTT. Translating it yields CASSHPALAGHRYF. V usage is TRBV7-2 and J usage is TRBJ2-3, with 8 bases lining up with TRBD2. The CDR3 is 14 amino acids. The V segment lost 6 bases and the J segment 14 bases; nucleotides outside the gene matches: 16. Per the germline V gene, CDR1 is SGHTA and CDR2 is FQGNSA.

This clonotype was seen repeatedly, ten times or more. The V and J genes are TRBV6-5 and TRBJ2-7; D ambiguous. CDR3 length: 13 amino acids. V was shortened by 0 bases and J by 6 bases, with 9 bases between the two germline ends. Germline assignment: CDR1 MNHEY and CDR2 SVGAGI. This chain's CDR3 is CASSYSLQSEQYF. CDR3 coding DNA: TGTGCCAGCAGTTACTCGTTACAGTCCGAGCAGTACTTC.

This clonotype appeared a few times. The chain has TRBV19 and TRBJ1-1, with D possibly being TRBD1 (5 bases). The V end was cut by 3 bases, the J end by 0 bases, with 8 bases between. The length of the CDR3 is 14 residues. Per germline, CDR1 LNHDA and CDR2 SQIVND (reference sequence). CDR3 residues: CASSMGGLNTEAFF. The CDR3 DNA sequence: TGTGCCAGTAGTATGGGGGGATTGAACACTGAAGCTTTCTTT.

This clonotype was counted many times. The chain links TRBV3-1 to TRBJ1-1; TRBD1 agrees at 7 bases. The CDR3 spans 13 residues. The junction had 1 base not matched to a gene; V was cut back by 2 bases and J by 4 bases. Germline lookup yields CDR1 LGHDT and CDR2 YNNKEL (reference sequence). CDR3 protein: CASSQTGATEAFF. CDR3 nucleotide sequence: TGTGCCAGCAGCCAAACAGGGGCCACTGAAGCTTTCTTT.

This clonotype showed up many times. The chain uses TRBV20-1 and TRBJ2-7, with a weak D call TRBD1 (5 bases). Germline assignment: CDR1 DFQATT and CDR2 SNEGSKA (reference sequence). The CDR3 runs 14 residues. V dropped 0 bases and J dropped 7 bases, with 16 bases sitting between them. The DNA for the CDR3 is TGCAGTGCTAGAGATTCCAGCAGGGCTGGAGAGCAGTACTTC. It encodes CSARDSSRAGEQYF.

The genes are TRBV9 and TRBJ2-3; no clear D gene. The germline gives CDR1 SGDLS, CDR2 YYNGEE. The CDR3 covers 14 residues. V lost 6 bases, J lost 1 base, and 12 bases lay in between. CDR3 in amino acids: CASKEDSGTDTQYF. In DNA form, the CDR3 reads TGTGCCAGCAAAGAAGATTCGGGCACAGATACGCAGTATTTT. The complete variable domain, with remaining parts taken from reference TRBV9 and TRBJ2-3, reads DSGVTQTPKHLITATGQRVTLRCSPRSGDLSVYWYQQSLDQGLQFLIQYYNGEERAKGNILERFSAQQFPDLHSELNLSSLELGDSALYFCASKEDSGTDTQYFGPGTRLTVL.

This clonotype was recorded at least ten times. The rearrangement uses TRBV7-8 and TRBJ2-7, with 8 bases identical to TRBD1. The CDR3 is made up of 14 amino acids. In germline, CDR1 is SGHVS, CDR2 FQNEAQ. V trimming: 4 bases; J trimming: 2 bases; junction bases outside the gene matches: 4. For the CDR3, the DNA is TGTGCCAGCAGCTCCACAGGGGGTACCTACGAGCAGTACTTC. This encodes CASSSTGGTYEQYF.

Many counts were recorded for this clonotype. This sequence joins TRBV5-1 and TRBJ2-1; 13 bases align to TRBD2. Trimming cost V 7 bases and J 4 bases; bases outside gene matches: 8. Germline lookup yields CDR1 SGHRS and CDR2 YFSETQ. This CDR3 spans 16 amino acids. CDR3 sequence (DNA): TGCGCCAGCTCCGGGACTAGCGGGACAGGGTACAATGAGCAGTTCTTC. Residues: CASSGTSGTGYNEQFF.

This clonotype has only a few counts. The chain employs TRBV5-8 and TRBJ1-2; D gene ambiguous. The germline V gene has CDR1 SGHTS and CDR2 YDEGEE. V lost 7 bases and J 4 bases, leaving 14 bases between the germline ends. The CDR3 extends over 13 amino acids. CDR3 sequence reads: CASDTDKGYGYTF. CDR3 nucleotide sequence: TGTGCCAGCGACACCGACAAGGGCTATGGCTACACCTTC.

This clonotype has more than one count but fewer than ten. This chain links TRBV6-6 with TRBJ2-7, with D perhaps TRBD1 or TRBD2 (5 bases each). V lost 2 bases and J lost 3, with 8 bases in between. CDR3 length: 13 residues. Germline V CDR1 and CDR2: MNHNY, SVGAGI (reference sequence). The DNA of the CDR3 is TGTGCCAGCAGTTACGGGGGATACTACGAGCAGTACTTC. Its translation: CASSYGGYYEQYF.